Presented here are 21 T cell receptor beta chains from one specimen sequenced in a study of spatial heterogeneity in lung cancer. Broader study findings: Within tumors, counts of expanded alpha and beta TCRs tracked tumor mutation counts.

No antigen has been assigned to these receptors. As for time point: sample taken at primary tumor resection. From the 5' RACE reads, TCRdb called clonotypes with MiXCR, one entry per CDR3 protein. The sample records fewer than 4,000 distinct CDR3 sequences, roughly 5.3% being singletons. The sample was lung tumor tissue, taken at surgery. Receptor source: a female donor with early-stage non-small cell lung cancer.

By sample fraction, this clonotype is medium-sized. The rearrangement joins TRBV6-5 to TRBJ1-3; D ambiguous. Germline V gene lookup returns CDR1 MNHEY and CDR2 SVGAGI. The V gene lost 0 bases and the J gene lost 3 bases, with 9 bases spanning the gap. This CDR3 region has 15 residues. CDR3 protein: CASSYSVPGGNTIYF. Here the CDR3 DNA reads TGTGCCAGCAGTTACTCCGTCCCGGGTGGAAACACCATATATTTT.

The sample holds many counts of this clonotype. This rearrangement joins TRBV5-4 to TRBJ2-1, with 9 bases that match TRBD2. Germline CDR1 SGHNT, CDR2 YYREEE (reference sequence). The V and J ends lost 3 bases and 6 bases, in that order; junction bases with no gene match: 4. This CDR3 has 14 amino acids. The CDR3, as DNA: TGTGCCAGCAGCTCCCTAGCGGGGTCCAATGAGCAGTTCTTC. The encoded protein is CASSSLAGSNEQFF.

In its sample, this clonotype ranks as medium-sized (0.01 to 0.1%). J is TRBJ1-2 and V is TRBV6-5; 7 bases are shared with TRBD1. Germline values: CDR1 MNHEY, CDR2 SVGAGI. The CDR3 is 13 amino acids. Trimming removed 5 bases from V and 7 bases from J; junction bases left unmatched: 7. The CDR3 DNA is TGTGCCAGCAGTCTCCGACAGGGCGGTGGCTACACCTTC. As protein: CASSLRQGGGYTF.

This clonotype was recorded many times. The gene calls are TRBV20-1 and TRBJ2-1, with 13 bases identical to TRBD2. CDR3 length: 14 amino acids. Germline V lookup: CDR1 DFQATT, CDR2 SNEGSKA (reference sequence). This CDR3 reads CSLGTSGNHNEQFF. The DNA for the CDR3 is TGCAGCTTAGGGACTAGCGGGAACCACAATGAGCAGTTCTTC.

In this sample, this clonotype is medium-sized (0.01 to 0.1%). The V and J genes are TRBV15 and TRBJ1-1; no clear D gene. This CDR3 is 14 amino acids long. Trimming removed 0 bases at V and 5 bases at J, with 10 bases between. CDR1 and CDR2 (germline): LNHNV, YYDKDF (reference sequence). The CDR3 nucleotides are TGTGCCACCAGCAGAGACGGGGTCGGGACTGAAGCTTTCTTT. This encodes CATSRDGVGTEAFF.

The table lists this clonotype with many counts. The V gene is TRBV6-6, the J gene TRBJ1-2; 12 bases match TRBD1. Unmatched junction bases numbered 8, after V lost 5 bases and J lost 7 bases. This CDR3 comprises 15 residues. Germline CDR1 MNHNY, CDR2 SVGAGI (reference sequence). The chain's CDR3 is CASSPSGQGAGGYTF. CDR3 DNA sequence: TGTGCCAGCAGTCCTTCGGGACAGGGGGCGGGTGGCTACACCTTC.

This clonotype is classed as medium-sized. V is TRBV13 and J is TRBJ2-3, with no clear D. Germline lookup yields CDR1 PRHDT and CDR2 FYEKMQ (reference sequence). The length of the CDR3 is 14 residues. Trimming shortened V by 1 base and J by 9 bases, and 14 bases separated the two germline ends. Written as DNA, the CDR3 is TGTGCCAGCAGCTTAGAGGGCGAGAGTAGCACGCAGTATTTT. As protein: CASSLEGESSTQYF.

By proportion, this clonotype is medium-sized. The chain combines TRBV10-3 with TRBJ2-3; maybe TRBD2 (5 bases). Trimming took off 4 bases at V and 3 bases at J, with 5 bases between the two ends. This CDR3 has 12 residues. From germline, CDR1 is ENHRY and CDR2 SYGVKD. In DNA form, the CDR3 reads TGTGCCATCAGTGGGACTACAGATACGCAGTATTTT. Amino acid sequence: CAISGTTDTQYF.

This clonotype was seen at least ten times. This rearrangement joins TRBV6-2 or TRBV6-3 to TRBJ2-1; TRBD2 is a possible D gene (7 bases). Germline V gene sequence: CDR1 MNHEY, CDR2 SVGEGT. The CDR3 covers 15 residues. Trimming removed 3 bases at V and 8 bases at J, with 17 bases between. The CDR3 DNA follows: TGTGCCAGCAGTTATGGGGGGGGCTGGCCCCATGAGCAGTTCTTC. The encoded protein is CASSYGGGWPHEQFF.

For this clonotype: A read error may explain this, as a much larger clone is one base away. The gene calls are TRBV6-6 and TRBJ1-5; no clear D gene. The germline gives CDR1 MNHNY, CDR2 SVGAGI (reference sequence). V dropped 11 bases and J dropped 7 bases, with 18 bases sitting between them. The CDR3 loop spans 13 amino acids. CDR3 in amino acids: CALSDGRRQPQHF. The CDR3, as DNA: TGTGCCCTGTCGGATGGGCGTCGGCAGCCCCAGCATTTT.

This clonotype was seen repeatedly, ten times or more. One base away lies a much larger clone, so this may be a sequencing read error. This chain joins TRBV7-8 and TRBJ1-2, with a tentative D call TRBD1 (6 bases). This CDR3 has 17 residues. Germline CDR1 SGHVS, CDR2 FQNEAQ. V lost 0 bases and J 1 base, leaving 15 bases between the germline ends. The CDR3 DNA is TGTGCCAGCAGCTTAGCAGCACAGGGTACCCGTAACTATGGCTACACCTTC. Translated, it gives CASSLAAQGTRNYGYTF.

Within the sample, this clonotype is medium-sized (0.01 to 0.1%). The V call is TRBV20-1, the J call TRBJ1-1, with D possibly being TRBD1 (5 bases). Trimming pared 2 bases from V and 6 bases from J, leaving 16 bases between. CDR1 and CDR2 (germline): DFQATT, SNEGSKA (reference sequence). The CDR3 extends over 14 amino acids. CDR3 residues: CSARRHYDSAEAFF. The DNA for the CDR3 is TGCAGTGCTAGAAGACACTATGACAGCGCTGAAGCTTTCTTT.

This clonotype is medium-sized in the sample. V usage is TRBV12-3 or TRBV12-4 and J usage is TRBJ2-6; D not resolved. The ends were cut back, 2 bases at V and 0 bases at J, with 8 bases in the middle. This CDR3 contains 16 residues. The CDR3 bases are TGTGCCAGCAGTTTACCCGGTAACTCTGGGGCCAACGTCCTGACTTTC. It encodes CASSLPGNSGANVLTF.

By proportion, this clonotype is medium-sized (0.01 to 0.1%). CDR3 protein: CATSRTGIAGELFF. Written as DNA, the CDR3 is TGTGCCACCAGCCGGACAGGGATTGCCGGGGAGCTGTTTTTT. This sequence joins TRBV24-1 and TRBJ2-2; 8 bases line up with TRBD1. Unmatched junction bases numbered 6, after V lost 7 bases and J lost 6 bases. In germline, CDR1 is KGHDR, CDR2 SFDVKD. The CDR3 totals 14 residues.

Relative to its sample, this clonotype is medium-sized. The chain joins TRBV3-1 to TRBJ2-1, with 10 bases that match TRBD2. Trimming at V came to 4 bases and at J to 5 bases, leaving 11 bases not matched to a gene. The CDR3 consists of 17 residues. Germline V gene sequence: CDR1 LGHDT, CDR2 YNNKEL (reference sequence). The chain's CDR3 is CASSLSPGTSVDNEQFF. The CDR3 nucleotides read TGTGCCAGCAGCCTTTCCCCCGGGACTAGCGTAGACAATGAGCAGTTCTTC.

This clonotype is categorized as medium-sized. This chain connects TRBV27 to TRBJ1-1; D remains unclear. Germline V gene lookup returns CDR1 MNHEY and CDR2 SMNVEV (reference sequence). V was pared by 6 bases and J by 4 bases, with 6 bases between. The CDR3 has 11 amino acids. DNA of the CDR3: TGTGCCAGCAGCTCGGCCACTGAAGCTTTCTTT. Amino acid sequence: CASSSATEAFF.

V is TRBV4-3 and J is TRBJ2-2; 10 nucleotides align to TRBD1. Trimming cost V 4 bases and J 7 bases; bases outside gene matches: 15. Germline V CDR1 and CDR2: LGHNA, YSLEER. The CDR3 runs 18 residues. The CDR3 DNA reads TGCGCCAGCAGCCTATCCTACCCCGGGACAGGGGCTGGCGGGGAGCTGTTTTTT. It translates to CASSLSYPGTGAGGELFF.

The CDR3 protein is CASSRWGRGGEETQYF. In DNA form, the CDR3 reads TGTGCCAGCAGTCGGTGGGGCAGGGGGGGTGAGGAGACCCAGTACTTC. The genes are TRBV12-3 or TRBV12-4 and TRBJ2-5; tentatively, D is TRBD1 or TRBD2 (7 bases each). The CDR3 sequence is 16 residues long. V was clipped by 5 bases and J by 5 bases, with 21 bases between them.

This clonotype counts as medium-sized. The CDR3 bases are TGTGCCAGCAGTTACCCGGAAGGACAGGGGGCGTCAGCTTTCTTT. It codes for CASSYPEGQGASAFF. The chain combines TRBV6-6 with TRBJ1-1; TRBD1 aligns across 11 bases. The junction had 9 bases not matched to a gene; V was cut back by 2 bases and J by 10 bases. Germline-derived CDR1 and CDR2 are MNHNY and SVGAGI (reference sequence). The CDR3 is made up of 15 amino acids.

This clonotype counts as medium-sized. The chain joins TRBV15 to TRBJ2-2; D gene uncertain. The V and J ends lost 10 bases and 2 bases respectively, with 20 bases between them. There are 16 residues in the CDR3. Germline V gene sequence: CDR1 LNHNV, CDR2 YYDKDF (reference sequence). The CDR3 loop is CAKPTEPTHNTGELFF. The DNA of the CDR3 is TGTGCCAAGCCGACGGAACCTACACATAACACCGGGGAGCTGTTTTTT. The complete variable domain, with remaining parts taken from reference TRBV15 and TRBJ2-2, reads DAMVIQNPRYQVTQFGKPVTLSCSQTLNHNVMYWYQQKSSQAPKLLFHYYDKDFNNEADTPDNFQSRRPNTSFCFLDIRSPGLGDTAMYLCAKPTEPTHNTGELFFGEGSRLTVL.

This clonotype was observed many times. This chain connects TRBV9 to TRBJ2-3; 7 bases align to TRBD2. CDR1 is SGDLS and CDR2 is YYNGEE in the germline V gene. The CDR3 length is 17 residues. Losses at the gene ends were 0 bases for V and 6 bases for J; bases not matched to a gene: 13. Written as DNA, the CDR3 is TGTGCCAGCAGCGTAGCCGGGGGGAATCCGGTACAGGATACGCAGTATTTT. It translates to CASSVAGGNPVQDTQYF.